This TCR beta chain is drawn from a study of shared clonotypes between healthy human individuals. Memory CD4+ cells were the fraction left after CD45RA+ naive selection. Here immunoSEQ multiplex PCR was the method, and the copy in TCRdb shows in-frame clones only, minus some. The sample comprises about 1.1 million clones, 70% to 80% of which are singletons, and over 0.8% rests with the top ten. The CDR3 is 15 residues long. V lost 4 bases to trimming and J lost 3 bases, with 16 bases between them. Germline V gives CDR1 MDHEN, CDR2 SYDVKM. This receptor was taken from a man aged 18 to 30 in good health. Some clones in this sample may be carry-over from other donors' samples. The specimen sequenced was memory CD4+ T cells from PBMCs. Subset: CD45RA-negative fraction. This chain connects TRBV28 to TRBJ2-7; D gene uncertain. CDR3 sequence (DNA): TGTGCCAGCAGTTACCCTCGGTCGACGGGCTACGAGCAGTACTTC. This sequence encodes CASSYPRSTGYEQYF.